This entry lists 4 T cell receptor beta chains sequenced from one sample in a study of OX40 agonist ivuxolimab in advanced cancers. Some clones are missing from TCRdb's copy, which holds only in-frame ones; the method was immunoSEQ multiplex PCR. The table shows around 63,000 clones, with 79% occurring only once. The sequencing here drew on CD4+ or CD8+ T cells sorted from blood, taken in a trial of the OX40 agonist ivuxolimab. These receptor sequences come from an adult with an advanced solid tumor such as melanoma, head and neck, liver or kidney cancer.

This clone appeared once. The V call is TRBV4-2, the J call TRBJ2-3; 13 positions match TRBD2. This CDR3 is 19 amino acids long. The ends lost 0 bases at V and 3 bases at J; junction bases unmatched: 9. Germline V CDR1 and CDR2: LGHNA, YNFKEQ. CDR3 loop: CASSQDPGLAGAGTDTQYF. CDR3 bases: TGTGCCAGCAGCCAAGATCCCGGACTAGCGGGAGCCGGTACAGATACGCAGTATTTT.

The chain recombines TRBV5-1 with TRBJ2-3, with D tentatively TRBD1 or TRBD2 (5 bases each). CDR3 size: 15 residues. Trimming pared 6 bases from V and 0 bases from J, leaving 14 bases between. CDR1 and CDR2 from the germline V gene are SGHRS and YFSETQ. The CDR3 DNA is TGCGCCAGCACTCCAGGGACCTCTAGCACAGATACGCAGTATTTT. Translated: CASTPGTSSTDTQYF.

This chain connects TRBV7-9 to TRBJ1-2; D call uncertain. Germline values: CDR1 SEHNR, CDR2 FQNEAQ (reference sequence). Trimming cost V 4 bases and J 4 bases, with 7 bases left between them. CDR3 size: 12 residues. DNA for the CDR3: TGTGCCAGCAGCTCAGGACCCTATGGCTACACCTTC. It codes for CASSSGPYGYTF. Combining the CDR3 with reference TRBV7-9 and TRBJ1-2 gives the whole variable domain DTGVSQNPRHKITKRGQNVTFRCDPISEHNRLYWYRQTLGQGPEFLTYFQNEAQLEKSRLLSDRFSAERPKGSFSTLEIQRTEQGDSAMYLCASSSGPYGYTFGSGTRLTVV.

This clone qualifies as medium-sized (0.01 to 0.1%). The genes are TRBV18 and TRBJ1-2; tentative D call: TRBD1 (6 bases). Germline loops: CDR1 KGHSH, CDR2 LQKENI. Trimming cost V 0 bases and J 14 bases, with 22 bases left between them. The CDR3 has 15 residues. The CDR3: CASSPPNVRSGEGTF. CDR3 nucleotides: TGTGCCAGCTCACCACCCAACGTTCGATCAGGGGAGGGGACCTTC.